One sample yielded the 5 T cell receptor beta chains listed below, sequenced in a study of shared clonotypes between healthy human individuals. Profiling relied on immunoSEQ multiplex PCR, and the TCRdb table lists in-frame clones only, not all of them. The data hold around 980,000 clones, with 75% to 85% observed a single time. The sequenced sample consisted of memory CD4+ T cells from PBMCs. Subset of the sample: CD45RA-negative fraction. The receptors here all came from a man younger than 30 in good health. Some clones in this sample may be carry-over from other donors' samples.

The gene calls are TRBV9 and TRBJ2-5; TRBD1 aligns across 7 bases. The junction had 9 bases not matched to a gene; V was cut back by 2 bases and J by 5 bases. The germline CDR1 and CDR2 sequences are SGDLS and YYNGEE. This CDR3 is built from 15 residues. This chain's CDR3 is CASSVSGQTSETQYF. For the CDR3, the DNA is TGTGCCAGCAGCGTTTCGGGACAGACGTCGGAGACCCAGTACTTC.

The chain uses TRBV9 and TRBJ2-5, with a tentative D call TRBD2 (5 bases). V was cut by 2 bases and J by 1 base, with 15 bases left in between. CDR1 is SGDLS, CDR2 YYNGEE, per germline. The CDR3 length is 16 residues. As DNA, the CDR3 is TGTGCCAGCAGCGTCTCCCAAAACGGACTCCAAGAGACCCAGTACTTC. Translated, it gives CASSVSQNGLQETQYF.

The chain joins TRBV5-1 to TRBJ2-1, with a tentative D call TRBD2 (5 bases). Germline loops: CDR1 SGHRS, CDR2 YFSETQ. The CDR3 is made up of 14 amino acids. The V and J ends lost 4 bases and 5 bases respectively, with 13 bases between them. The CDR3 loop is CASSAITRDNEQFF. The CDR3 coding sequence is TGCGCCAGCAGCGCAATAACTAGGGACAATGAGCAGTTCTTC. The full variable domain, its missing parts supplied by reference TRBV5-1 and TRBJ2-1, is KAGVTQTPRYLIKTRGQQVTLSCSPISGHRSVSWYQQTPGQGLQFLFEYFSETQRNKGNFPGRFSGRQFSNSRSEMNVSTLELGDSALYLCASSAITRDNEQFFGPGTRLTVL.

The rearrangement uses TRBV5-4 and TRBJ2-1; D ambiguous. There are 15 residues in the CDR3. V was shortened by 2 bases and J by 8 bases, with 17 bases between the two germline ends. Germline CDR1 reads SGHNT; CDR2 reads YYREEE (reference sequence). CDR3 in amino acids: CASSFPPADVDEQFF. CDR3 nucleotide sequence: TGTGCCAGCAGCTTTCCACCGGCAGACGTCGATGAGCAGTTCTTC.

This chain links TRBV5-4 with TRBJ1-3, with 11 bases aligning to TRBD1. The germline V gene has CDR1 SGHNT and CDR2 YYREEE (reference sequence). Unmatched junction bases numbered 4, after V lost 0 bases and J lost 2 bases. CDR3 length equals 17 residues. The DNA for the CDR3 is TGTGCCAGCAGCTTGGGGGGACAGGGGGGCCCTGGAAACACCATATATTTT. It translates to CASSLGGQGGPGNTIYF.